This is a list of T cell receptor beta chains from one sample in a study of CD8+ T cells in alopecia areata. Sequencing was performed with immunoSEQ multiplex PCR; in TCRdb, only in-frame clones are kept and a portion is missing. The repertoire includes 200,000 to 250,000 clones, 50% to 60% of them detected once, and around 1.5% sits in the top ten. Sequencing used CD4+ T cells sorted from blood, obtained at week 4, from a patient treated with tofacitinib. The receptors originated from a human donor with alopecia areata. CDR3s include the opening cysteine and the closing phenylalanine or tryptophan. A D gene is named only where the DNA matches it firmly. Not all rows give a size; the values are once, few, many and, for expanded clones, a class.

cdr3_aa	cdr3_nt	j_call	d_call	v_call	clone_size	cdr3_length
CASSQAGTGEQFF	TGCGCCAGCAGCCAAGCTGGGACGGGTGAGCAGTTCTTC	TRBJ2-1	NA	TRBV4-3	NA	13
CASSLGVAKKQYF	TGTGCCAGCAGCCTCGGTGTGGCTAAGAAGCAGTACTTC	TRBJ2-7	NA	TRBV21-1	NA	13
CASSPLSGGADEQFF	TGTGCCAGCAGCCCTCTCAGCGGGGGGGCGGATGAGCAGTTCTTC	TRBJ2-1	TRBD2	TRBV4-2	few	15
CASSEVTGFGYTF	TGTGCCAGCAGTGAGGTAACAGGGTTCGGCTACACCTTC	TRBJ1-2	NA	TRBV2	NA	13
CSVGGGEQYF	TGCAGCGTTGGGGGTGGCGAGCAGTACTTC	TRBJ2-7	NA	TRBV29-1	NA	10
CSAQGTNTEAFF	TGCAGCGCACAGGGTACCAACACTGAAGCTTTCTTT	TRBJ1-1	NA	TRBV29-1	NA	12
CASSLDGNSPLHF	TGTGCCAGCAGCTTAGACGGTAATTCACCCCTCCACTTT	TRBJ1-6	NA	TRBV25-1	NA	13
CASSSRDRGDGYTF	TGTGCCAGCAGCTCCCGGGACAGGGGGGATGGCTACACCTTC	TRBJ1-2	TRBD1	TRBV7-2	few	14
CAWSDGNTEQFF	TGTGCCTGGAGTGATGGGAACACTGAGCAGTTCTTC	TRBJ2-1	NA	TRBV30	NA	12
CSVVTGGSRYGYTF	TGCAGCGTGGTTACAGGGGGGAGTCGGTATGGCTACACCTTC	TRBJ1-2	TRBD1	TRBV29-1	once	14
CASSQDTRPTGDGYTF	TGCGCCAGCAGCCAGGACACTAGACCGACAGGGGATGGCTACACCTTC	TRBJ1-2	TRBD1	TRBV4-3	NA	16
CSVNTAGNTIYF	TGCAGCGTTAACACGGCCGGAAACACCATATATTTT	TRBJ1-3	NA	TRBV29-1	few	12
CATRQVSGANVLTF	TGTGCCACCCGACAGGTCTCTGGGGCCAACGTCCTGACTTTC	TRBJ2-6	NA	TRBV10-3	NA	14
CASSPPTVNYGYTF	TGTGCCAGCTCACCACCGACAGTTAACTATGGCTACACCTTC	TRBJ1-2	NA	TRBV18	NA	14
CASTLGDTQYF	TGTGCCAGCACACTCGGAGATACGCAGTATTTT	TRBJ2-3	NA	TRBV25-1	NA	11